Listed here are 17 T cell receptor beta chains from one sample, sequenced in a study of radiotherapy plus CTLA-4 blockade in lung cancer (dated by TCRdb to 2016 to 2019). Receptors were amplified or captured by the immunoSEQ multiplex PCR assay. The table comes from immuneACCESS by way of TCRdb, which keeps in-frame sequences with V and J called. Part of the clones is missing from these tables; in studies checked, under half for an unresolved V gene and the rest for unknown reasons. In this sample the table shows roughly 100,000 clones, around 85% of which occur a single time. Clones ranked in the top ten supply roughly 2.3% of the sample. The sample consisted of peripheral blood, taken from a patient treated with radiotherapy plus ipilimumab. These receptor sequences come from a human donor with non-small cell lung cancer that progressed on radiotherapy plus ipilimumab. Some clones in this sample may be carry-over from other donors' samples.

This sequence joins TRBV4-2 and TRBJ2-1; TRBD2 aligns across 11 bases. This CDR3 spans 21 amino acids. Losses at the gene ends were 4 bases for V and 5 bases for J; bases not matched to a gene: 22. Germline CDR1 is LGHNA and CDR2 is YNFKEQ. CDR3 DNA sequence: TGTGCCAGCAGCCCCAATCTCCTCCCGGGACTAGCGGTTAAAGGCGACAATGAGCAGTTCTTC. Its protein product is CASSPNLLPGLAVKGDNEQFF.

J is TRBJ1-1 and V is TRBV15, with D possibly TRBD1 on 5 matching bases. The CDR3 length is 13 residues. Germline CDR1 is LNHNV and CDR2 is YYDKDF (reference sequence). V was clipped by 3 bases and J by 10 bases, with 15 bases between them. CDR3 sequence: CATSSIRGGTAFF. In DNA form, the CDR3 reads TGTGCCACCAGCAGTATCCGGGGGGGGACAGCTTTCTTT.

The rearrangement joins TRBV7-9 to TRBJ1-6, with 7 bases aligning to TRBD1. The CDR3 spans 19 residues. Trimming at V came to 4 bases and at J to 10 bases, leaving 22 bases not matched to a gene. Germline V gene lookup returns CDR1 SEHNR and CDR2 FQNEAQ (reference sequence). CDR3 nucleotides: TGTGCCAGCAGCTCGAACCTGGGGGGGGTTACAGGGGCGAACTCACCCCTCCACTTT. Its protein product is CASSSNLGGVTGANSPLHF.

This CDR3 reads CASGLVPDGVVDTEAFF. The CDR3 coding sequence is TGTGCTAGTGGTTTGGTTCCCGATGGGGTAGTGGACACTGAAGCTTTCTTT. This chain joins TRBV12-5 and TRBJ1-1; D is unresolved. The germline V gene has CDR1 LGHNT and CDR2 FRNRAP. Trimming took off 0 bases at V and 3 bases at J, with 17 bases between the two ends. The CDR3 extends over 17 amino acids.

The chain's CDR3 is CASSVGVSSGGYNEQFF. The CDR3 DNA is TGTGCCAGCAGTGTGGGGGTCTCTAGCGGGGGATACAATGAGCAGTTCTTC. The rearrangement joins TRBV6-4 to TRBJ2-1; the match to TRBD2 covers 10 bases. V was clipped by 4 bases and J by 4 bases; unmatched bases: 10. CDR3 size: 17 residues. CDR1 and CDR2 (germline): MRHNA, SNTAGT.

This clone was seen once. The chain joins TRBV28 to TRBJ1-2; D may be TRBD1 (5 bases). The CDR3 is 16 residues long. From germline, CDR1 is MDHEN and CDR2 SYDVKM. V lost 5 bases to trimming and J lost 5 bases, with 21 bases between them. As DNA, the CDR3 is TGTGCCAGCAGTGCCCCACAGGCCGTCAGCGGGTATGGCTACACCTTC. Encoded protein: CASSAPQAVSGYGYTF.

This rearrangement joins TRBV7-6 to TRBJ1-2, with a tentative D call TRBD1 (6 bases). This CDR3 region has 16 residues. V lost 3 bases and J 6 bases, leaving 20 bases between the germline ends. Germline V gives CDR1 SGHVS, CDR2 FNYEAQ. The CDR3 region is CASSFFRQERINGYTF. As DNA, the CDR3 is TGTGCCAGCAGCTTTTTCCGACAGGAGCGGATCAATGGCTACACCTTC.

The chain is built from TRBV6-5 and TRBJ1-1; D is possibly TRBD1 (5 bases). Germline CDR1 and CDR2: MNHEY and SVGAGI. The CDR3 is 14 amino acids. Trimming cost V 3 bases and J 5 bases, with 13 bases left between them. The DNA for the CDR3 is TGTGCCAGCAGTTATCAGGGATCGAAGACTGAAGCTTTCTTT. Protein: CASSYQGSKTEAFF.

CDR3 amino acids: CASRGGQISNQPQHF. Here the CDR3 DNA reads TGTGCCAGCAGGGGGGGACAGATTAGCAATCAGCCCCAGCATTTT. This chain uses TRBV2 with TRBJ1-5, with 7 bases lining up with TRBD1. With V trimmed by 6 bases and J by 0 bases, 5 bases remained unmatched. The CDR3 extends over 15 amino acids. Germline V gene lookup returns CDR1 SNHLY and CDR2 FYNNEI. The variable domain in full, with the rest retrieved from reference TRBV2 and TRBJ1-5, is EPEVTQTPSHQVTQMGQEVILRCVPISNHLYFYWYRQILGQKVEFLVSFYNNEISEKSEIFDDQFSVERPDGSNFTLKIRSTKLEDSAMYFCASRGGQISNQPQHFGDGTRLSIL.

This clone was detected only once. The chain links TRBV5-6 to TRBJ2-3; 7 bases fit TRBD1. The CDR3 is 15 residues long. V trimming: 4 bases; J trimming: 1 base; junction bases outside the gene matches: 6. Germline V gene lookup returns CDR1 SGHDT and CDR2 YYEEEE. In DNA form, the CDR3 reads TGTGCCAGCAGCCCGGACAGGCTCCGCACAGATACGCAGTATTTT. It translates to CASSPDRLRTDTQYF.

The chain combines TRBV19 with TRBJ2-1, with D perhaps matching TRBD1 or TRBD2 (6 bases each). Looked up from germline, CDR1 is LNHDA and CDR2 is SQIVND (reference sequence). Trimming left V 7 bases short and J 8 bases short, with 12 bases between. The CDR3 spans 12 residues. The CDR3 nucleotides are TGTGCCAGTAACACTCGGGGGCATGAGCAGTTCTTC. As protein: CASNTRGHEQFF. The whole variable domain, remainder taken from reference TRBV19 and TRBJ2-1, is DGGITQSPKYLFRKEGQNVTLSCEQNLNHDAMYWYRQDPGQGLRLIYYSQIVNDFQKGDIAEGYSVSREKKESFPLTVTSAQKNPTAFYLCASNTRGHEQFFGPGTRLTVL.

The J gene is TRBJ2-1, the V gene TRBV5-5; 7 positions agree with TRBD1. The CDR3 length is 16 residues. V was clipped by 1 base and J by 15 bases; unmatched bases: 19. Per the germline V gene, CDR1 is SGHKS and CDR2 is YYEKEE (reference sequence). CDR3 nucleotides: TGTGCCAGCAGCTTGACAAAATCAACTGGGACAGCCCCACCGTTCTTC. This encodes CASSLTKSTGTAPPFF.

This clone was seen once. The rearrangement joins TRBV5-4 to TRBJ2-2, with 9 nucleotides matching TRBD1. CDR3 length equals 13 residues. Losses at the gene ends were 8 bases for V and 5 bases for J; bases not matched to a gene: 4. Germline CDR1 and CDR2: SGHNT and YYREEE (reference sequence). The CDR3 is CARGTGPTGELFF. The CDR3 DNA follows: TGTGCCAGAGGGACAGGGCCGACCGGGGAGCTGTTTTTT.

The J gene is TRBJ2-5, the V gene TRBV2, with a possible D match to TRBD2 (5 bases). The J call may be wrong; the DNA end is better matched by TRBJ2-7. The CDR3 loop spans 13 amino acids. In germline, CDR1 is SNHLY, CDR2 FYNNEI. The DNA for the CDR3 is TGTGCCAGCAACGGAGGAGAAGCCTACGAGCAGTACTTC. It specifies CASNGGEAYEQYF.

The chain uses TRBV10-3 and TRBJ2-5; D may be TRBD1 or TRBD2 (5 bases each). Germline loops: CDR1 ENHRY, CDR2 SYGVKD. The CDR3 loop spans 17 amino acids. V was clipped by 2 bases and J by 5 bases, with 21 bases between them. The CDR3 loop reads CAISEPRAGSLRETQYF. CDR3 bases: TGTGCCATCAGTGAGCCCCGGGCAGGGAGTCTCAGGGAGACCCAGTACTTC.

The V and J genes are TRBV4-3 and TRBJ2-5, with a weak D call TRBD1 (5 bases). This CDR3 comprises 15 residues. Germline V gene data show CDR1 as LGHNA and CDR2 as YSLEER. V was clipped by 0 bases and J by 5 bases, with 13 bases between them. CDR3 nucleotide sequence: TGCGCCAGCAGCCAAGACCAGGGCCACGAGGAGACCCAGTACTTC. Amino acid sequence: CASSQDQGHEETQYF.

V and J are TRBV19 and TRBJ2-5; D possibly corresponds to TRBD2 (5 bases). The CDR3 covers 14 residues. Trimming took 5 bases from V and 5 from J, leaving 15 bases between them. Germline values: CDR1 LNHDA, CDR2 SQIVND (reference sequence). In DNA form, the CDR3 reads TGTGCCAGTAGTCTCGATATGGGAGTGGAGACCCAGTACTTC. Its protein product is CASSLDMGVETQYF.